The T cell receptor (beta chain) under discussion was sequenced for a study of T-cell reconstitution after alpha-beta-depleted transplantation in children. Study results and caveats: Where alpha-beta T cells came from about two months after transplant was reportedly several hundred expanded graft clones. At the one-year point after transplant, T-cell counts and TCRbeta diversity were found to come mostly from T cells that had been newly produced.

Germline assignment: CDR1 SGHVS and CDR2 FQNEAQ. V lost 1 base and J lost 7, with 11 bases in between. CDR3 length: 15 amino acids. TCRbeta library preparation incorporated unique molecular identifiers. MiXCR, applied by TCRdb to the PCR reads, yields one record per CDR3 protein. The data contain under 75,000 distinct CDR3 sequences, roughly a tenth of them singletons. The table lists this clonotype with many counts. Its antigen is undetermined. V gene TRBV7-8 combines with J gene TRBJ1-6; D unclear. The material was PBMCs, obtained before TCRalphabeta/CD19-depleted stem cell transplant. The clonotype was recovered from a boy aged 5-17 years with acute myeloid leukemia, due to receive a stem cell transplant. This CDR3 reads CASSLVSATNSPLHF. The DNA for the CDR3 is TGTGCCAGCAGCTTAGTTTCAGCTACCAATTCACCCCTCCACTTT.